This is a list of T cell receptor beta chains from one sample in a study of patients with pleural tuberculosis. MiXCR, applied by TCRdb to the reads, yields one record per CDR3 protein. The sample lists around 49,000 distinct CDR3 sequences; about 7.9% were seen once. These receptor sequences come from a human donor with pleural tuberculosis. Both conserved end residues are part of each CDR3. Each record gives: D gene, J gene, clone size, V gene, CDR3 protein, CDR3 DNA. A D gene is named only where the DNA matches it firmly. Size values are once, few and many counts, or a class for expanded clones, and some rows have none.

D: NA
J: TRBJ2-1
size: few
V: TRBV5-1
CDR3: CASSGAGRYNEQFF
DNA: TGCGCCAGCAGCGGCGCCGGCAGGTACAATGAGCAGTTCTTC

D: NA
J: TRBJ2-3
size: many
V: TRBV11-2
CDR3: CASSLVGGYTDTQYF
DNA: TGTGCCAGCAGCTTAGTCGGCGGCTACACAGATACGCAGTATTTT

D: NA
J: TRBJ1-1
size: few
V: TRBV29-1
CDR3: CSVGLNTEAFF
DNA: TGCAGCGTGGGGCTGAACACTGAAGCTTTCTTT

D: NA
J: TRBJ2-5
size: many
V: TRBV6-1
CDR3: CASRDGVETQYF
DNA: TGTGCCAGCAGAGACGGTGTAGAGACCCAGTACTTC

D: NA
J: TRBJ2-2
size: many
V: TRBV4-1
CDR3: CASSQVAFNGELFF
DNA: TGCGCCAGCAGCCAAGTGGCATTTAACGGGGAGCTGTTTTTT

D: NA
J: TRBJ2-1
size: many
V: TRBV27
CDR3: CASSPGPYNEQFF
DNA: TGTGCCAGCAGTCCGGGCCCATACAATGAGCAGTTCTTC

D: TRBD2
J: TRBJ2-1
size: many
V: TRBV3-1
CDR3: CASWPSGSNNEQFF
DNA: TGTGCCAGCTGGCCTAGCGGGAGTAACAATGAGCAGTTCTTC

D: NA
J: TRBJ1-2
size: many
V: TRBV11-2
CDR3: CASSLVTNGYTF
DNA: TGTGCCAGCAGCTTAGTAACCAATGGCTACACCTTC

D: TRBD2
J: TRBJ2-3
size: many
V: TRBV20-1
CDR3: CSAVAGSSTDTQYF
DNA: TGCAGTGCAGTAGCGGGATCAAGCACAGATACGCAGTATTTT

D: NA
J: TRBJ1-6
size: many
V: TRBV20-1
CDR3: CSAPTNRVANSPLHF
DNA: TGCAGTGCCCCGACCAACAGGGTCGCTAATTCACCCCTCCACTTT

D: NA
J: TRBJ2-5
size: NA
V: TRBV7-8
CDR3: CASSPLTRAETQYF
DNA: TGTGCCAGCAGCCCCCTGACTAGAGCCGAGACCCAGTACTTC

D: TRBD2
J: TRBJ2-2
size: NA
V: TRBV4-1
CDR3: CASSQVLLAGTGELFF
DNA: TGCGCCAGCAGCCAAGTTCTGCTAGCGGGAACCGGGGAGCTGTTTTTT

D: TRBD2
J: TRBJ2-1
size: many
V: TRBV12-3/TRBV12-4
CDR3: CASSFPGLAGISGNEQFF
DNA: TGTGCCAGCAGTTTCCCGGGACTAGCGGGAATAAGTGGTAATGAGCAGTTCTTC

D: TRBD1
J: TRBJ1-3
size: medium-sized
V: TRBV9
CDR3: CASSVLDRGGNTIYF
DNA: TGTGCCAGCAGCGTCCTGGACAGGGGAGGAAACACCATATATTTT

D: NA
J: TRBJ2-7
size: NA
V: TRBV12-3/TRBV12-4
CDR3: CARSSIGFDEQYF
DNA: TGTGCCAGAAGTTCTATCGGCTTCGACGAGCAGTACTTC

D: NA
J: TRBJ2-1
size: many
V: TRBV2
CDR3: CASSTTAQFF
DNA: TGTGCCAGCAGTACGACAGCGCAGTTCTTC

D: TRBD1
J: TRBJ2-3
size: many
V: TRBV11-1
CDR3: CASSLPSQGDTQYF
DNA: TGTGCCAGCAGCTTACCATCACAGGGGGATACGCAGTATTTT

D: NA
J: TRBJ2-5
size: many
V: TRBV12-3/TRBV12-4
CDR3: CASSPQSSQRGTQYF
DNA: TGTGCCAGCAGTCCTCAGTCCTCGCAACGCGGGACCCAGTACTTC

D: TRBD2
J: TRBJ2-7
size: many
V: TRBV19
CDR3: CASSFLAGEVSEQYF
DNA: TGTGCCAGTAGTTTCTTAGCGGGAGAGGTCTCCGAGCAGTACTTC

D: TRBD2
J: TRBJ2-7
size: many
V: TRBV28
CDR3: CASSFLERDQYEQYF
DNA: TGTGCCAGCAGTTTTTTAGAGCGGGACCAATACGAGCAGTACTTC

D: NA
J: TRBJ2-1
size: many
V: TRBV24-1
CDR3: CATSASGDEQFF
DNA: TGTGCCACCAGTGCGAGCGGCGATGAGCAGTTCTTC

D: TRBD2
J: TRBJ2-7
size: few
V: TRBV11-1
CDR3: CASSLGGRALWRGEQYF
DNA: TGTGCCAGCAGCTTAGGCGGGAGGGCTCTCTGGAGGGGCGAGCAGTACTTC

D: TRBD2
J: TRBJ2-3
size: many
V: TRBV4-1
CDR3: CASSQVTSGRADTQYF
DNA: TGCGCCAGCAGCCAGGTTACTAGCGGGAGGGCGGATACGCAGTATTTT

D: NA
J: TRBJ1-3
size: many
V: TRBV11-2
CDR3: CASSFSGGNTIYF
DNA: TGTGCCAGCAGCTTTTCGGGAGGAAACACCATATATTTT

D: TRBD1
J: TRBJ1-1
size: many
V: TRBV2
CDR3: CASTLNAGGNTEAFF
DNA: TGTGCCAGCACCCTAAACGCAGGGGGGAACACTGAAGCTTTCTTT

D: NA
J: TRBJ2-1
size: many
V: TRBV19
CDR3: CASSMPGVTGNEQFF
DNA: TGTGCCAGTAGTATGCCCGGAGTGACGGGCAATGAGCAGTTCTTC

D: TRBD1
J: TRBJ1-3
size: many
V: TRBV27
CDR3: CASSLGTGHGNTIYF
DNA: TGTGCCAGCAGTTTAGGGACAGGGCATGGAAACACCATATATTTT

D: NA
J: TRBJ1-1
size: many
V: TRBV27
CDR3: CATGRGSYTEAFF
DNA: TGTGCCACGGGACGGGGGTCATACACTGAAGCTTTCTTT

D: NA
J: TRBJ1-2
size: many
V: TRBV11-2
CDR3: CASSTYGRRGGYTF
DNA: TGTGCCAGCAGCACCTATGGGCGAAGGGGCGGCTACACCTTC

D: NA
J: TRBJ2-5
size: many
V: TRBV20-1
CDR3: CSARDRGTQETQYF
DNA: TGCAGTGCTAGAGACAGGGGTACACAAGAGACCCAGTACTTC

D: NA
J: TRBJ1-3
size: many
V: TRBV28
CDR3: CASSFGRMGNTIYF
DNA: TGTGCCAGCAGTTTTGGCCGGATGGGAAACACCATATATTTT

D: NA
J: TRBJ1-2
size: many
V: TRBV11-1
CDR3: CASSLTLFEGYTF
DNA: TGTGCCAGCAGCTTAACTCTCTTCGAAGGCTACACCTTC

D: NA
J: TRBJ1-5
size: NA
V: TRBV12-3/TRBV12-4
CDR3: CASSSFSSNQPQHF
DNA: TGTGCCAGCAGTTCCTTTAGTAGCAATCAGCCCCAGCATTTT

D: TRBD2
J: TRBJ2-7
size: few
V: TRBV2
CDR3: CASRYTGGSYEQYF
DNA: TGTGCCAGCAGATATACGGGAGGCTCCTACGAGCAGTACTTC

D: NA
J: TRBJ1-1
size: NA
V: TRBV30
CDR3: CAWRGYTETFF
DNA: TGTGCCTGGAGGGGGTACACTGAAACTTTCTTT

D: TRBD2
J: TRBJ2-3
size: many
V: TRBV2
CDR3: CASSELAGGGTDTQYF
DNA: TGTGCCAGCAGTGAGTTAGCGGGAGGTGGGACAGATACGCAGTATTTT

D: NA
J: TRBJ1-5
size: many
V: TRBV28
CDR3: CASSPHQYSNQPQHF
DNA: TGTGCCAGCAGCCCTCACCAGTATAGCAATCAGCCCCAGCATTTT

D: NA
J: TRBJ2-1
size: many
V: TRBV2
CDR3: CASSETMSRDGEQFF
DNA: TGTGCCAGCAGTGAAACGATGAGTAGAGATGGCGAGCAGTTCTTC